The present entry profiles one TCR beta chain with its context. Its antigen is currently unknown. The length of the CDR3 is 16 residues. The germline CDR1 and CDR2 sequences are SGHRS and YFSETQ. Deletions cut 6 bases from V and 4 bases from J, with 20 bases between. The sample originates from a study of blood T cells in healthy people across ages. Study-wide points: A roughly linear age-dependent decrease characterized TCR beta diversity per million T cells. Unknown donor CMV status possibly confounded expanded clonotype changes.

The authors ran a second PCR of about 6 to 11 cycles using a sample-barcoded 5' primer and a J-beta primer mix. Each CDR3 protein is one row after TCRdb ran MiXCR on the 5' RACE reads. The table has over 1,500,000 distinct CDR3 sequences, approximately 50% seen once. The specimen sequenced was blood. The V call is TRBV5-1, the J call TRBJ2-1; D call uncertain. The TCR comes from a woman aged 40 to 50 in good health. The DNA of the CDR3 is TGCGCCAGCACCCTTGGTGGTATTTGGTCTTACAATGAGCAGTTCTTC. Translating gives CASTLGGIWSYNEQFF.